These 20 T cell receptor beta chains were sequenced from one sample in a study of blood T cell repertoires in COVID-19. The data were produced by immunoSEQ multiplex PCR, yet TCRdb's version contains in-frame clones alone and is incomplete. Altogether tens of thousands of clones are present, around 86% being singletons, with the ten largest covering roughly 15%. The sample consisted of peripheral blood. The source of these receptors is a human donor in a cohort sampled during active COVID-19.

This sequence joins TRBV5-6 and TRBJ1-1; possible D gene TRBD1, 5 bases. CDR1 and CDR2 from the germline V gene are SGHDT and YYEEEE. Trimming cost V 4 bases and J 10 bases, with 11 bases left between them. The CDR3 sequence is 11 residues long. CDR3 loop: CASSNGHGAFF. CDR3 nucleotides: TGTGCCAGCAGCAACGGACACGGAGCTTTCTTT. The variable domain in full, completed from reference TRBV5-6 and TRBJ1-1, reads DAGVTQSPTHLIKTRGQQVTLRCSPKSGHDTVSWYQQALGQGPQFIFQYYEEEERQRGNFPDRFSGHQFPNYSSELNVNALLLGDSALYLCASSNGHGAFFGQGTRLTVV.

This clone was recorded once. The chain carries TRBV27 and TRBJ2-1; D is undetermined. The germline CDR1 and CDR2 sequences are MNHEY and SMNVEV (reference sequence). The V gene lost 3 bases and the J gene lost 0 bases, with 12 bases spanning the gap. The CDR3 covers 16 residues. The CDR3 DNA is TGTGCCAGCAGTTTTTCCCCGTTCAGCTCCTACAATGAGCAGTTCTTC. Translation: CASSFSPFSSYNEQFF.

The CDR3 reads CASSFGLSYGYTF. The CDR3 coding sequence is TGTGCCAGCAGCTTTGGTTTGAGCTATGGCTACACCTTC. The chain uses TRBV7-8 and TRBJ1-2; D is ambiguous. Germline loops: CDR1 SGHVS, CDR2 FQNEAQ. V lost 3 bases and J 4 bases, leaving 9 bases between the germline ends. The CDR3 totals 13 residues.

This clone has more than one count but fewer than ten. The chain carries TRBV3-1 (or the pseudogene TRBV3-2) and TRBJ2-7; weak D call: TRBD1 (5 bases). Germline CDR1 LGHDT, CDR2 YNNKEL (reference sequence). Trimming removed 1 base from V and 2 bases from J, with 15 bases in between. CDR3 length: 16 residues. This CDR3 is CASSQGAGQGTYEQYF. CDR3 DNA: TGTGCCAGCAGCCAAGGGGCAGGGCAGGGAACCTACGAGCAGTACTTC.

This CDR3 is CASIPRAHTDTQYF. The CDR3 bases are TGTGCCAGCATACCCAGGGCGCACACAGATACGCAGTATTTT. The V gene is TRBV7-2, the J gene TRBJ2-3; possible D gene TRBD1, 5 bases. Looked up from germline, CDR1 is SGHTA and CDR2 is FQGNSA. Deletions cut 7 bases from V and 2 bases from J, with 13 bases between. This CDR3 is built from 14 residues. Full variable domain (outside the CDR3, taken from reference TRBV7-2 and TRBJ2-3): GAGVSQSPSNKVTEKGKDVELRCDPISGHTALYWYRQSLGQGLEFLIYFQGNSAPDKSGLPSDRFSAERTGGSVSTLTIQRTQQEDSAVYLCASIPRAHTDTQYFGPGTRLTVL.

The rearrangement links TRBV30 to TRBJ1-1; D is possibly TRBD1 (5 bases). The CDR3 has 15 residues. Germline lookup yields CDR1 GTSNPN and CDR2 SVGIG (reference sequence). Trimming pared 0 bases from V and 0 bases from J, leaving 11 bases between. Written as DNA, the CDR3 is TGTGCCTGGAGTGTGTGGGGCGTGATGAACACTGAAGCTTTCTTT. Amino acid sequence: CAWSVWGVMNTEAFF. The full variable domain, in which reference TRBV30 and TRBJ1-1 provide the parts outside the CDR3, is SQTIHQWPATLVQPVGSPLSLECTVEGTSNPNLYWYRQAAGRGLQLLFYSVGIGQISSEVPQNLSASRPQDRQFILSSKKLLLSDSGFYLCAWSVWGVMNTEAFFGQGTRLTVV.

The chain joins TRBV18 to TRBJ1-2; D is unclear. Deletions cut 0 bases from V and 4 bases from J, with 9 bases between. Germline CDR1 reads KGHSH; CDR2 reads LQKENI. The CDR3 sequence is 14 residues long. The CDR3 here is CASSPPEVFYGYTF. The CDR3 nucleotides read TGTGCCAGCTCACCACCGGAGGTTTTCTATGGCTACACCTTC.

The gene calls are TRBV5-1 and TRBJ2-5, with TRBD2 identical over 9 bases. The germline V gene encodes CDR1 SGHRS and CDR2 YFSETQ. The CDR3 is 17 residues long. The junction had 16 bases not matched to a gene; V was cut back by 5 bases and J by 5 bases. The CDR3 loop is CASRGYLAGIFSETQYF. CDR3 nucleotide sequence: TGCGCCAGCAGAGGATACCTAGCGGGGATTTTTTCGGAGACCCAGTACTTC.

The CDR3 here is CASVAGQGAKEQYF. In DNA form, the CDR3 reads TGTGCCAGCGTGGCGGGACAGGGGGCTAAGGAGCAGTACTTC. The genes are TRBV2 and TRBJ2-7; 12 nucleotides match TRBD1. The ends lost 8 bases at V and 7 bases at J; junction bases unmatched: 9. CDR1 is SNHLY, CDR2 FYNNEI, per germline. The CDR3 covers 14 residues.

The V gene is TRBV7-6, the J gene TRBJ2-1; TRBD2 matches 10 bases. V shed 5 bases, J shed 7 bases, and the junction held 17 bases outside the gene matches. This CDR3 comprises 18 residues. CDR1 and CDR2 (germline): SGHVS, FNYEAQ. The CDR3 DNA sequence: TGTGCCAGCAGCCTACACCCCGGGACTAGCGACGTTATGAATGAGCAGTTCTTC. This codes for CASSLHPGTSDVMNEQFF.

The CDR3 loop is CASSLQNSGYTF. CDR3 DNA sequence: TGTGCCAGCAGTTTACAGAACAGTGGCTACACCTTC. The chain links TRBV28 to TRBJ1-2; D is unresolved. This CDR3 is 12 amino acids long. Trimming cost V 2 bases and J 7 bases, with 8 bases left between them. The germline gives CDR1 MDHEN, CDR2 SYDVKM.

This chain links TRBV2 with TRBJ1-3; a weak D match, TRBD1 (6 bases). This CDR3 has 13 residues. Germline CDR1 SNHLY, CDR2 FYNNEI. Trimming took 7 bases from V and 4 from J, leaving 11 bases between them. The CDR3 protein is CASITGSGNTIYF. The CDR3 DNA follows: TGTGCCAGCATTACAGGGTCAGGAAACACCATATATTTT. Supplemented by reference TRBV2 and TRBJ1-3, the full variable domain reads EPEVTQTPSHQVTQMGQEVILRCVPISNHLYFYWYRQILGQKVEFLVSFYNNEISEKSEIFDDQFSVERPDGSNFTLKIRSTKLEDSAMYFCASITGSGNTIYFGEGSWLTVV.

J is TRBJ1-2 and V is TRBV5-4; 8 nucleotides match TRBD1. J lost 4 bases, V lost 4 bases, and 6 bases had no gene match. CDR1 and CDR2 (germline): SGHNT, YYREEE (reference sequence). The CDR3 spans 14 residues. The CDR3 DNA reads TGTGCCAGCAGCGAGGACAGGGTGGGCTATGGCTACACCTTC. Protein product: CASSEDRVGYGYTF.

About this clone itself: Compared with germline, one end of the junction differs, possibly owing to a read error. The chain links TRBV27 to TRBJ1-2, with unresolved D. CDR1 and CDR2 (germline): MNHEY, SMNVEV (reference sequence). This CDR3 region has 13 residues. CDR3 amino acids: CASSLSPNYGYTF. The DNA of the CDR3 is TGTGCCAGCAGCTTATCCCCGAACTATGGCTACACCTTC.

The chain links TRBV10-1 to TRBJ2-5, with no clear D. Germline CDR1 and CDR2: WNHNN and SYGVQD (reference sequence). The CDR3 contains 14 residues. V was trimmed by 3 bases and J by 7 bases, leaving 15 bases between them. This CDR3 reads CASSEASAEWTQYF. The DNA of the CDR3 is TGCGCCAGCAGTGAAGCCAGTGCGGAGTGGACCCAGTACTTC.

This rearrangement joins TRBV9 to TRBJ2-7; TRBD2 matches 11 bases. There are 15 residues in the CDR3. V shed 4 bases, J shed 1 base, and the junction held 4 bases outside the gene matches. Germline CDR1 reads SGDLS; CDR2 reads YYNGEE. The CDR3 nucleotides read TGTGCCAGCAGCCCCCGGACTAGCGGGTCCTACGAGCAGTACTTC. It is translated as CASSPRTSGSYEQYF.

V usage is TRBV5-4 and J usage is TRBJ2-5; 11 bases map to TRBD1. The V and J ends lost 2 bases and 5 bases, in that order; junction bases with no gene match: 5. The CDR3 loop spans 15 amino acids. Germline V gene sequence: CDR1 SGHNT, CDR2 YYREEE (reference sequence). CDR3 sequence reads: CASSFRDRGSETQYF. As DNA, the CDR3 is TGTGCCAGCAGCTTCCGGGACAGGGGGTCGGAGACCCAGTACTTC.

This chain links TRBV14 with TRBJ1-1; D is ambiguous. Trimming pared 0 bases from V and 4 bases from J, leaving 6 bases between. Germline V CDR1 and CDR2: SGHDN, FVKESK. The CDR3 is made up of 13 amino acids. DNA of the CDR3: TGTGCCAGCAGCCAAGACCGGGTCACTGAAGCTTTCTTT. Protein: CASSQDRVTEAFF.

This clone appeared a single time. The CDR3 region has the DNA TGTGCCAGCAGCTCGCCCGACGGGTCCTACGAGCAGTACTTC. Residues: CASSSPDGSYEQYF. The chain combines TRBV5-4 with TRBJ2-7, with D unclear. The germline V gene has CDR1 SGHNT and CDR2 YYREEE (reference sequence). This CDR3 is 14 amino acids long. With 3 bases removed from V and 1 base from J, the gap between germline ends came to 11 bases.

The rearrangement joins TRBV4-1 to TRBJ2-7, with D possibly being TRBD2 (5 bases). The CDR3 runs to 18 residues. Trimming shortened V by 1 base and J by 3 bases, and 22 bases separated the two germline ends. Germline V gene data show CDR1 as MGHRA and CDR2 as YSYEKL. The CDR3, as DNA: TGCGCCAGCAGCCAAGTCTCCCTGCCTCGGGGAGTCCACTACGAGCAGTACTTC. This encodes CASSQVSLPRGVHYEQYF.